Presented here are 16 T cell receptor beta chains from one specimen sequenced in a study of PD-1 blockade in classical Hodgkin lymphoma. TCRdb's table, derived via immunoSEQ multiplex PCR, lists solely in-frame clones and lacks some. The data contain 12,000 or so clones, just under 80% of them singletons. All patients relapsed after autologous stem cell transplantation, and brentuximab vedotin exposure varied. This material consisted of peripheral blood mononuclear cells (PBMCs), taken at baseline. These receptors all come from a human donor with classical Hodgkin lymphoma.

Relative to its sample, this clone is medium-sized. The V call is TRBV12-5, the J call TRBJ2-7; 11 nucleotides match TRBD1. This CDR3 has 17 residues. Germline trimming cut 2 bases from V and 3 bases from J; bases unmatched to any gene: 9. Germline V gene sequence: CDR1 LGHNT, CDR2 FRNRAP. The CDR3 here is CASGLIPPGQGDYEQYF. The CDR3 bases are TGTGCTAGTGGTTTGATACCTCCGGGACAGGGGGACTACGAGCAGTACTTC. Complete variable domain (other parts from reference TRBV12-5 and TRBJ2-7): DARVTQTPRHKVTEMGQEVTMRCQPILGHNTVFWYRQTMMQGLELLAYFRNRAPLDDSGMPKDRFSAEMPDATLATLKIQPSEPRDSAVYFCASGLIPPGQGDYEQYFGPGTRLTVT.

This clone was observed a handful of times. This chain connects TRBV6-6 to TRBJ2-7; 7 nucleotides agree with TRBD2. Germline loops: CDR1 MNHNY, CDR2 SVGAGI (reference sequence). The CDR3 is 11 residues long. CDR3 sequence (DNA): TGTGCGACCGGGACTATCTACGAGCAGTACTTC. Protein: CATGTIYEQYF.

This chain connects TRBV5-6 to TRBJ2-5, with TRBD2 as a possible D gene (5 bases). This CDR3 spans 16 amino acids. The germline V gene has CDR1 SGHDT and CDR2 YYEEEE. V gave up 2 bases and J gave up 5 bases, with 19 bases separating them. The CDR3 loop reads CASSLRTRGLRETQYF. CDR3 nucleotide sequence: TGTGCCAGCAGCTTAAGGACCCGCGGGTTGCGGGAGACCCAGTACTTC.

This chain joins TRBV13 and TRBJ2-1, with TRBD2 identical over 11 bases. The CDR3 has 16 residues. In germline, CDR1 is PRHDT, CDR2 FYEKMQ (reference sequence). J was trimmed by 7 bases and V by 5 bases; bases with no gene match: 10. CDR3 amino acids: CASSLNSGGARNEQFF. CDR3 bases: TGTGCCAGCAGCCTGAATAGCGGGGGGGCCCGGAATGAGCAGTTCTTC.

This rearrangement joins TRBV19 to TRBJ2-1; 14 bases align to TRBD2. The V gene end was trimmed by 9 bases and the J gene end by 8 bases; junction bases not matched to a gene: 12. This CDR3 comprises 16 residues. Per the germline V gene, CDR1 is LNHDA and CDR2 is SQIVND (reference sequence). The chain's CDR3 is CASRTRLAGGYHEQFF. In nucleotides, the CDR3 is TGTGCCAGCAGAACCCGACTAGCGGGAGGGTATCATGAGCAGTTCTTC.

This chain links TRBV5-1 with TRBJ2-6; D may match TRBD1 or TRBD2 (5 bases each). Germline V lookup: CDR1 SGHRS, CDR2 YFSETQ. V was trimmed by 1 base and J by 3 bases, leaving 8 bases between them. CDR3 length equals 15 residues. The CDR3 nucleotides read TGCGCCAGCAGCTTGAGAGGGGATGGGGCCAACGTCCTGACTTTC. Its protein is CASSLRGDGANVLTF.

The J gene is TRBJ2-5, the V gene TRBV19; the match to TRBD2 covers 9 bases. CDR3 length: 16 amino acids. Germline CDR1 reads LNHDA; CDR2 reads SQIVND (reference sequence). V lost 4 bases and J lost 2; bases outside the gene matches: 8. The DNA of the CDR3 is TGTGCCAGTAGTACCTTTGTTGGACTAGCGCAAGAGACCCAGTACTTC. The encoded protein is CASSTFVGLAQETQYF.

This clone has only one observation. The chain is built from TRBV12-5 and TRBJ2-5; 12 nucleotides align to TRBD2. Germline V gives CDR1 LGHNT, CDR2 FRNRAP. The CDR3 loop spans 15 amino acids. J gave up 5 bases and V 7 bases, and 8 bases lay outside the gene matches. Here the CDR3 DNA reads TGTGCTAGTGCGCCGGGACTAGCGGGTACGGAGACCCAGTACTTC. It encodes CASAPGLAGTETQYF.

V is TRBV6-5 and J is TRBJ1-5; a weak D match, TRBD1 (6 bases). The CDR3 totals 14 residues. The V gene's germline CDR1 is MNHEY and CDR2 SVGAGI. V was pared by 6 bases and J by 2 bases, with 11 bases between. CDR3 DNA: TGTGCCAGCAGAGGGGGGTTCGGCAATCAGCCCCAGCATTTT. The encoded protein is CASRGGFGNQPQHF.

The genes are TRBV6-5 and TRBJ1-1; a possible D gene is TRBD1 (5 bases). Germline CDR1 reads MNHEY; CDR2 reads SVGAGI. CDR3 size: 15 residues. V lost 6 bases, J lost 0 bases, and 14 bases lay in between. The CDR3 loop is CASRRAGGVNTEAFF. The CDR3, as DNA: TGTGCCAGCAGGCGCGCGGGGGGGGTGAACACTGAAGCTTTCTTT.

This clone was counted once. V gene TRBV19 combines with J gene TRBJ2-7, with 7 bases lining up with TRBD2. The V and J ends lost 3 bases and 4 bases, in that order; junction bases with no gene match: 6. CDR1 LNHDA and CDR2 SQIVND come from the germline V gene (reference sequence). This CDR3 region has 14 residues. CDR3 bases: TGTGCCAGTAGTATCGGAGCGGGGAGATACGAGCAGTACTTC. This codes for CASSIGAGRYEQYF.

The chain links TRBV7-9 to TRBJ1-1; D not certain. V dropped 5 bases and J dropped 5 bases, with 6 bases sitting between them. The CDR3 runs to 11 residues. Germline V gene lookup returns CDR1 SEHNR and CDR2 FQNEAQ (reference sequence). CDR3 bases: TGTGCCAGCAGCGCCAGGACTGAAGCTTTCTTT. It specifies CASSARTEAFF. Variable domain in full (rest from reference TRBV7-9 and TRBJ1-1): DTGVSQNPRHKITKRGQNVTFRCDPISEHNRLYWYRQTLGQGPEFLTYFQNEAQLEKSRLLSDRFSAERPKGSFSTLEIQRTEQGDSAMYLCASSARTEAFFGQGTRLTVV.

V is TRBV2 and J is TRBJ2-7; 10 bases are shared with TRBD1. The V segment lost 5 bases and the J segment 5 bases; nucleotides outside the gene matches: 3. This CDR3 has 13 residues. Per the germline V gene, CDR1 is SNHLY and CDR2 is FYNNEI. CDR3 sequence reads: CASSRQGAHEQYF. Here the CDR3 DNA reads TGTGCCAGCAGTCGACAGGGGGCCCACGAGCAGTACTTC.

The chain couples TRBV25-1 to TRBJ1-4; the D is unclear. Trimming shortened V by 9 bases and J by 0 bases, and 11 bases separated the two germline ends. Per germline, CDR1 MGHDK and CDR2 SYGVNS. CDR3 size: 14 residues. The CDR3 loop reads CASAPTATNEKLFF. CDR3 sequence (DNA): TGTGCCAGTGCTCCGACGGCAACTAATGAAAAACTGTTTTTT.

The chain has TRBV11-2 and TRBJ2-7, with D hard to call. Looked up from germline, CDR1 is SGHAT and CDR2 is FQNNGV. Trimming took off 1 base at V and 5 bases at J, with 12 bases between the two ends. The CDR3 contains 14 residues. CDR3 residues: CASSLAWTADEQYV. In nucleotides, the CDR3 is TGTGCCAGCAGCTTAGCATGGACCGCAGACGAGCAGTACGTC.

The chain has TRBV5-1 and TRBJ2-6; the match to TRBD1 covers 9 bases. Germline V gene data show CDR1 as SGHRS and CDR2 as YFSETQ. There are 18 residues in the CDR3. Germline trimming cut 3 bases from V and 0 bases from J; bases unmatched to any gene: 7. For the CDR3, the DNA is TGCGCCAGCAGCTCGCCGGGACAGGGAGTCTCTGGGGCCAACGTCCTGACTTTC. Protein: CASSSPGQGVSGANVLTF. Full variable domain (missing parts from reference TRBV5-1 and TRBJ2-6): KAGVTQTPRYLIKTRGQQVTLSCSPISGHRSVSWYQQTPGQGLQFLFEYFSETQRNKGNFPGRFSGRQFSNSRSEMNVSTLELGDSALYLCASSSPGQGVSGANVLTFGAGSRLTVL.